This TCR beta chain was captured by sequencing in a study of T cells after yellow fever vaccination. Study observations and caveats: Weaker, the secondary response peaked sooner, at day 5 versus 15.

Each CDR3 protein gets one entry after TCRdb re-called the 5' RACE reads with MiXCR. Of about 320,000 distinct CDR3 sequences listed, approximately 12% are singletons. With regard to this clonotype: Its target is not known.

There are 13 residues in the CDR3. V gave up 4 bases and J gave up 9 bases; unmatched junction bases: 8. The germline V gene has CDR1 LGHDT and CDR2 YNNKEL (reference sequence). The TCR was taken from a man aged 18 to 29 who received the YFV17D yellow fever vaccine. The source material was CD4+ T cells sorted from PBMCs, sampled 45 days after the yellow fever booster vaccination. This sequence joins TRBV3-1 and TRBJ1-1; 7 bases match TRBD1. The CDR3 here is CASSPGRQGKAFF. Written as DNA, the CDR3 is TGTGCCAGCAGCCCGGGCCGACAGGGCAAAGCTTTCTTT.